Sequencing of this T cell receptor beta chain was carried out in a study of CD8 T cells in Susac syndrome. It was treatment-naive patients with stable or active relapsing-remitting disease who made up the multiple sclerosis controls. Reverse transcription of roughly 0.5 to 1 ug RNA was carried out with random hexamers. The method of amplification for TCR beta CDR3 was immunoSEQ multiplex PCR, covering 54 Vbeta and 13 Jbeta. TCRdb itself ran the immunoSEQ multiplex PCR reads through MiXCR, one entry per CDR3 protein. The repertoire holds 350,000 to 550,000 distinct CDR3 sequences, with around 85% as singletons. The germline V gene encodes CDR1 MNHEY and CDR2 SMNVEV (reference sequence). This CDR3 region has 16 residues. Unmatched junction bases numbered 9, after V lost 3 bases and J lost 2 bases.

This rearrangement joins TRBV27 to TRBJ2-7; 8 positions agree with TRBD1. The sequencing input was CD8+ T cells from PBMCs. This receptor was taken from a human donor with multiple sclerosis. The CDR3 nucleotides read TGTGCCAGCAGTTTTGGTGGGACAGGTGCTCCCTACGAGCAGTACTTC. Its protein product is CASSFGGTGAPYEQYF.